Shown below are 21 T cell receptor beta chains from a single sample sequenced in a study of CD8 T cells in Susac syndrome. Reverse transcription of roughly 0.45 to 1 ug RNA used random hexamers. MiXCR, applied by TCRdb to the immunoSEQ multiplex PCR reads, yields one record per CDR3 protein. The data show 90,000 to 150,000 distinct CDR3 sequences, 80% to 95% seen once. Sequencing was performed on CD8+ T cells from PBMCs. These receptors all stem from a human donor in good health.

The V call is TRBV20-1, the J call TRBJ2-3; 10 bases agree with TRBD2. This CDR3 has 15 amino acids. V shed 5 bases and J 2 bases; nucleotides not matched to a gene: 7. The germline CDR1 and CDR2 sequences are DFQATT and SNEGSKA (reference sequence). Here the CDR3 reads CSARRLAGFTDTQYF. CDR3 DNA: TGCAGTGCTCGCCGACTAGCGGGCTTCACAGATACGCAGTATTTT.

The chain recombines TRBV29-1 with TRBJ1-5; no reliable D call. Per germline, CDR1 SQVTM and CDR2 ANQGSEA. The length of the CDR3 is 12 residues. Trimming removed 7 bases at V and 7 bases at J, with 14 bases between. The CDR3 spells CSALMVGQPQHF. The CDR3 bases are TGCAGCGCATTAATGGTAGGACAGCCCCAGCATTTT.

The J gene is TRBJ2-7, the V gene TRBV6-2 or TRBV6-3; D is perhaps TRBD2 (6 bases). Germline V CDR1 and CDR2: MNHEY, SVGEGT. V lost 6 bases and J lost 6, with 12 bases in between. The CDR3 has 12 amino acids. The CDR3 bases are TGTGCCAGCAGGTCGGGGGTCCCCGAGCAGTACTTC. It is translated as CASRSGVPEQYF.

This clonotype was recorded only once. The chain is built from TRBV9 and TRBJ1-1, with a possible D match to TRBD1 (6 bases). Germline values: CDR1 SGDLS, CDR2 YYNGEE. The germline V and J ends were trimmed by 3 bases and 8 bases, with 20 bases remaining between them. The CDR3 runs 15 residues. DNA of the CDR3: TGTGCCAGCAGCGAGGGGGGCCCAGAACCGCCCGAAGCTTTCTTT. This translates into CASSEGGPEPPEAFF.

The chain recombines TRBV3-1 with TRBJ1-3; D is unclear. V was shortened by 1 base and J by 4 bases, with 5 bases between the two germline ends. Germline V gene data show CDR1 as LGHDT and CDR2 as YNNKEL (reference sequence). This CDR3 region has 13 residues. CDR3 region: CASSQGQGNTIYF. CDR3 bases: TGTGCCAGCAGCCAAGGGCAGGGAAACACCATATATTTT.

Note on this clonotype: The germline gene is not matched at one end of the junction; a read error may be the cause. The V gene is TRBV12-3 or TRBV12-4, the J gene TRBJ2-2, with 8 bases aligning to TRBD2. The length of the CDR3 is 14 residues. CDR3 amino acids: CASSPRLATGELLF. For the CDR3, the DNA is TGTGCCAGCAGTCCTCGACTAGCGACCGGGGAGCTGCTTTTT.

This chain links TRBV6-4 with TRBJ2-1; D ambiguous. CDR1 MRHNA and CDR2 SNTAGT come from the germline V gene. CDR3 size: 12 residues. Trimming took 0 bases from V and 8 from J, leaving 5 bases between them. CDR3 nucleotides: TGTGCCAGCAGTGACTCCGGTGATGAGCAGTTCTTC. Amino acids: CASSDSGDEQFF.

This chain links TRBV6-1 with TRBJ2-2; D is perhaps TRBD1 (6 bases). Germline CDR1 and CDR2: MNHNS and SASEGT. Trimming took 7 bases from V and 2 from J, leaving 14 bases between them. The CDR3 is 15 amino acids. CDR3 amino acids: CASNLQGGNTGELFF. The CDR3 DNA is TGTGCCAGCAATTTACAGGGTGGTAACACCGGGGAGCTGTTTTTT.

The chain carries TRBV29-1 and TRBJ2-5, with D possibly matching TRBD1 (5 bases). This CDR3 spans 13 amino acids. Trimming left V 4 bases short and J 1 base short, with 10 bases between. Germline lookup yields CDR1 SQVTM and CDR2 ANQGSEA. The CDR3 sequence is CSVVDSLQETQYF. CDR3 coding DNA: TGCAGCGTTGTCGACAGTCTCCAAGAGACCCAGTACTTC.

The chain recombines TRBV20-1 with TRBJ2-2, with D perhaps TRBD2 (5 bases). The CDR3 loop spans 15 amino acids. V was trimmed by 2 bases and J by 7 bases, leaving 17 bases between them. The germline gives CDR1 DFQATT, CDR2 SNEGSKA (reference sequence). CDR3 coding DNA: TGCAGTGCTAGACCTGTTCCAGGCGGGCACGGGGAGCTGTTTTTT. It codes for CSARPVPGGHGELFF.

The sample holds one count of this clonotype. V is TRBV19 and J is TRBJ2-7, with 13 bases lining up with TRBD2. The germline gives CDR1 LNHDA, CDR2 SQIVND (reference sequence). V lost 7 bases and J lost 3; bases outside the gene matches: 6. The CDR3 runs 15 residues. The CDR3 reads CASTAGLAGDYEQYF. In DNA form, the CDR3 reads TGTGCCAGTACCGCAGGACTAGCGGGGGACTACGAGCAGTACTTC.

The chain is built from TRBV20-1 and TRBJ2-5; TRBD2 matches at 9 bases. This CDR3 comprises 15 residues. Germline V gene lookup returns CDR1 DFQATT and CDR2 SNEGSKA (reference sequence). With V trimmed by 1 base and J by 5 bases, 8 bases remained unmatched. In DNA, the CDR3 is TGCAGTGCTAGAGTTAGCGGGAGTAGGGGCGAGACCCAGTACTTC. Protein: CSARVSGSRGETQYF.

The chain is built from TRBV5-8 and TRBJ1-1; D gene ambiguous. This CDR3 comprises 11 residues. V lost 4 bases and J lost 11, with 12 bases in between. Germline-derived CDR1 and CDR2 are SGHTS and YDEGEE. The CDR3, as DNA: TGTGCCAGCAGCCTGCCCCTGGGTGCTTTCTTT. This codes for CASSLPLGAFF.

The CDR3 coding sequence is TGTGCCAGTAGCCTCGGGGGGACCGGGGAGCTGTTTTTT. This sequence encodes CASSLGGTGELFF. This chain uses TRBV19 with TRBJ2-2; 7 nucleotides line up with TRBD2. V was pared by 6 bases and J by 5 bases, with 3 bases of the junction left unmatched. The CDR3 runs 13 residues. CDR1 is LNHDA, CDR2 SQIVND, per germline (reference sequence).

This clonotype turned up a few times. The V gene is TRBV4-1, the J gene TRBJ1-1; D gene uncertain. V lost 0 bases, J lost 1 base, and 6 bases lay in between. The CDR3 sequence is 14 residues long. In germline, CDR1 is MGHRA, CDR2 YSYEKL. The CDR3 sequence is CASSQEAANTEAFF. The CDR3 DNA follows: TGCGCCAGCAGCCAAGAGGCAGCGAACACTGAAGCTTTCTTT.

Regarding this clonotype: At one end, the junction sequence differs from germline, possibly due to a read error. The CDR3 is CASSSDRKASTETQYF. CDR3 nucleotides: TGTGCCAGCAGTTCCGACAGAAAAGCCTCGACAGAGACGCAGTATTTT. V is TRBV7-2 and J is TRBJ2-3, with D perhaps matching TRBD1 (5 bases). In germline, CDR1 is SGHTA, CDR2 FQGNSA. CDR3 size: 16 residues.

The chain joins TRBV12-3 or TRBV12-4 to TRBJ2-3, with 7 bases that match TRBD2. The ends lost 6 bases at V and 5 bases at J; junction bases unmatched: 17. The CDR3 is 17 amino acids. In nucleotides, the CDR3 is TGTGCCAGCAGGAACTCGGCGGCGGGAGCCTTCGGAGATACGCAGTATTTT. Its translation: CASRNSAAGAFGDTQYF.

This clonotype has more than one count but fewer than ten. The rearrangement uses TRBV20-1 and TRBJ2-1, with a tentative D call TRBD2 (6 bases). Trimming shortened V by 6 bases and J by 7 bases, and 22 bases separated the two germline ends. CDR3 length: 15 residues. CDR1 is DFQATT and CDR2 is SNEGSKA in the germline V gene (reference sequence). CDR3 nucleotide sequence: TGCAGTGCCCGGACCCCTCGGCGGGGCACGAATGAGCAGTTCTTC. This encodes CSARTPRRGTNEQFF.

The V gene is TRBV9, the J gene TRBJ2-1, with 8 nucleotides matching TRBD2. Germline CDR1 is SGDLS and CDR2 is YYNGEE. J was trimmed by 8 bases and V by 0 bases; bases with no gene match: 10. This CDR3 comprises 16 residues. CDR3 nucleotide sequence: TGTGCCAGCAGCGTAGACGGGGGGGCTCTTGGCCATGAGCAGTTCTTC. Amino acid sequence: CASSVDGGALGHEQFF.

The rearrangement uses TRBV4-3 and TRBJ1-2; a possible D gene is TRBD1 (6 bases). The V gene lost 0 bases and the J gene lost 4 bases, with 9 bases spanning the gap. CDR1 LGHNA and CDR2 YSLEER come from the germline V gene. The CDR3 contains 14 residues. CDR3 amino acids: CASSQDRQVYGYTF. CDR3 sequence (DNA): TGCGCCAGCAGCCAAGATCGACAGGTCTATGGCTACACCTTC.

The chain has TRBV20-1 and TRBJ2-1; D is perhaps TRBD1 (6 bases). Germline lookup yields CDR1 DFQATT and CDR2 SNEGSKA (reference sequence). The CDR3 extends over 14 amino acids. CDR3 loop: CRPLGDNSYNEQFF. In nucleotides, the CDR3 is TGCAGACCCCTAGGGGACAATTCCTACAATGAGCAGTTCTTC.